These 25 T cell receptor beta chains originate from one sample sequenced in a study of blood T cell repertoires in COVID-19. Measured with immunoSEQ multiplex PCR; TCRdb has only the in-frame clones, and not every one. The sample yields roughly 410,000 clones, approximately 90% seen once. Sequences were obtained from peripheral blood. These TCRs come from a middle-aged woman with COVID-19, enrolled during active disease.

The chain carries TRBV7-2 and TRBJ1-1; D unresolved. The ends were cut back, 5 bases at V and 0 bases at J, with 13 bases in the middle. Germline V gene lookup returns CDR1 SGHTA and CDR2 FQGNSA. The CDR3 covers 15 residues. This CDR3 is CASSPRTGLNTEAFF. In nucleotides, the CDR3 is TGTGCCAGCAGCCCTCGGACGGGATTGAACACTGAAGCTTTCTTT.

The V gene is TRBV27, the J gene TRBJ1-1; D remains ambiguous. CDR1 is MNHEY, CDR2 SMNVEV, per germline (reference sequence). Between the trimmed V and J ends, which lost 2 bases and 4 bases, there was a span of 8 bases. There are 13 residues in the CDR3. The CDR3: CASSLTRSTEAFF. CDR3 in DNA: TGTGCCAGCAGTTTAACACGGAGCACTGAAGCTTTCTTT.

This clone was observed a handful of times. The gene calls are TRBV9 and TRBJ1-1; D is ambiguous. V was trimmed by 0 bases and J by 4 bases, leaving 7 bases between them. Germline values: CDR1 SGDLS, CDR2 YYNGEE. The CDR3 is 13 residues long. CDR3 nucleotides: TGTGCCAGCAGCGTAGCTTCGGGCACTGAAGCTTTCTTT. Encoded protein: CASSVASGTEAFF.

This CDR3 is CASSYRQGADTQYF. In nucleotides, the CDR3 is TGTGCCAGCAGTTACAGACAGGGGGCAGATACGCAGTATTTT. This chain uses TRBV6-5 with TRBJ2-3, with 9 bases identical to TRBD1. V dropped 2 bases and J dropped 4; count of bases not matched to a gene: 1. This CDR3 has 14 residues. Per the germline V gene, CDR1 is MNHEY and CDR2 is SVGAGI.

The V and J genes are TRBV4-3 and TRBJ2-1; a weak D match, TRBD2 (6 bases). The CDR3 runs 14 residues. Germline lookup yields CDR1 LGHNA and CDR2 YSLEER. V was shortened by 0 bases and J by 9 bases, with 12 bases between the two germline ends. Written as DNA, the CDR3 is TGCGCCAGCAGCCAAGAGAGTGTCGGGGGTGAGCAGTTCTTC. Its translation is CASSQESVGGEQFF.

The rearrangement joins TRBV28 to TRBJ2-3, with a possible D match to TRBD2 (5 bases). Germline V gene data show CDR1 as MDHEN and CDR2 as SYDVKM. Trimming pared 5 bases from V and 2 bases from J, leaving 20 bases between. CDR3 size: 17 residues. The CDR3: CASSPPGSLGFTDTQYF. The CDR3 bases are TGTGCCAGCAGTCCCCCGGGGTCTCTAGGGTTCACAGATACGCAGTATTTT. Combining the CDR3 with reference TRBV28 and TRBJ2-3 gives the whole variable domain DVKVTQSSRYLVKRTGEKVFLECVQDMDHENMFWYRQDPGLGLRLIYFSYDVKMKEKGDIPEGYSVSREKKERFSLILESASTNQTSMYLCASSPPGSLGFTDTQYFGPGTRLTVL.

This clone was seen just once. CDR3 sequence (DNA): TGTGCCAGCAGCCAAAATCCAGGGTATGGCTACACCTTC. This sequence encodes CASSQNPGYGYTF. V gene TRBV14 combines with J gene TRBJ1-2; the D gene is possibly TRBD1 (5 bases). Germline CDR1 and CDR2: SGHDN and FVKESK. Trimming took 2 bases from V and 5 from J, leaving 9 bases between them. The CDR3 spans 13 residues.

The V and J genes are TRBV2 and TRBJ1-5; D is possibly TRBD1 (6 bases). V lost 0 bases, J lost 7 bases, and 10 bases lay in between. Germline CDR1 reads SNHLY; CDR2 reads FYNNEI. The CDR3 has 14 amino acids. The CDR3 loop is CASSEASRGQPQHF. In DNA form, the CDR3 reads TGTGCCAGCAGTGAAGCGAGCAGGGGCCAGCCCCAGCATTTT.

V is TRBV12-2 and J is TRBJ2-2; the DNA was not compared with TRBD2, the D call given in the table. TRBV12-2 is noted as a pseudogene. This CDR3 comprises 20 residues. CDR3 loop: CASRLAEFTYLRANTGELFF. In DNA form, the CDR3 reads TGTGCAAGTCGCTTAGCGGAATTCACCTACCTCCGGGCGAACACCGGGGAGCTGTTTTTT.

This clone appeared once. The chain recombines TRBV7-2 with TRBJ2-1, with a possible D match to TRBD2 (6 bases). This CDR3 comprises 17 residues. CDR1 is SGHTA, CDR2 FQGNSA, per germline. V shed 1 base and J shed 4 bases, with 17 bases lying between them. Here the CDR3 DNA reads TGTGCCAGCAGCTTAGTACGGGGGTCGGCTGAGTACAATGAGCAGTTCTTC. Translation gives CASSLVRGSAEYNEQFF.

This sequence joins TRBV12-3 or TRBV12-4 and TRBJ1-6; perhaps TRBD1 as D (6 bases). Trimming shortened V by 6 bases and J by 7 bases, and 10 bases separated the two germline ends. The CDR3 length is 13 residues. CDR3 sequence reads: CASRRQDNSPLHF. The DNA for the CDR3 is TGTGCCAGCAGAAGACAGGACAATTCACCCCTCCACTTT.

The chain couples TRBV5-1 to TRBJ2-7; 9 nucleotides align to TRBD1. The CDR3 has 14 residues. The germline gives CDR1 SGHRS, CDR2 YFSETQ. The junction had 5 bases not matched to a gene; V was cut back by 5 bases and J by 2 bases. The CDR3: CASSQDRGAYEQYF. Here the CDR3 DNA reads TGCGCCAGCAGTCAGGACAGGGGAGCCTACGAGCAGTACTTC.

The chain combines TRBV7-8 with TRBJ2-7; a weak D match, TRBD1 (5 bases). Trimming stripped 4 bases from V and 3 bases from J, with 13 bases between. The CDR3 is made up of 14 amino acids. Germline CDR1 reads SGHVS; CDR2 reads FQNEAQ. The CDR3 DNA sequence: TGTGCCAGCAGCTCGTGGGGCAGCTACTACGAGCAGTACTTC. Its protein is CASSSWGSYYEQYF.

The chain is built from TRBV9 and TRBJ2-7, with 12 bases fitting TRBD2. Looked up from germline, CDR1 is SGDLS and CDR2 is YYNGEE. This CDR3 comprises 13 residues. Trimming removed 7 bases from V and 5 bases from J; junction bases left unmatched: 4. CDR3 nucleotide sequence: TGTGCCAGCGCTAGGACTAGCGGGAACGAGCAGTACTTC. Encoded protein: CASARTSGNEQYF.

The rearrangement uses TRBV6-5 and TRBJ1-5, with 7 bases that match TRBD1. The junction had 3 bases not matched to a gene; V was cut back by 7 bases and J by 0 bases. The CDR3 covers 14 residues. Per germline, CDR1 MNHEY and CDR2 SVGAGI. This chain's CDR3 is CASTGQVSNQPQHF. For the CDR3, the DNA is TGTGCCAGCACCGGACAGGTTAGCAATCAGCCCCAGCATTTT.

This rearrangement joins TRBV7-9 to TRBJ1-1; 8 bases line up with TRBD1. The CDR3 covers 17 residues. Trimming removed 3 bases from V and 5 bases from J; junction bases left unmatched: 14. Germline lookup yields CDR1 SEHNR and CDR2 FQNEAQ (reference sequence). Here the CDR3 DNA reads TGTGCCAGCAGCTTCAATACCTTGAGACAGGGGAGGACTGAAGCTTTCTTT. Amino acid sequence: CASSFNTLRQGRTEAFF.

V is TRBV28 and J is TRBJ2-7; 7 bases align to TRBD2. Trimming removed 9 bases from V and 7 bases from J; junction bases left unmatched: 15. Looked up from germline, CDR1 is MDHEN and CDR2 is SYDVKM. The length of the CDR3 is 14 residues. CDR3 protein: CASRWRERYVEQYF. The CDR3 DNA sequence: TGTGCCAGTAGGTGGCGGGAGCGTTACGTGGAGCAGTACTTC. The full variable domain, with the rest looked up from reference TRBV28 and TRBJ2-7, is DVKVTQSSRYLVKRTGEKVFLECVQDMDHENMFWYRQDPGLGLRLIYFSYDVKMKEKGDIPEGYSVSREKKERFSLILESASTNQTSMYLCASRWRERYVEQYFGPGTRLTVT.

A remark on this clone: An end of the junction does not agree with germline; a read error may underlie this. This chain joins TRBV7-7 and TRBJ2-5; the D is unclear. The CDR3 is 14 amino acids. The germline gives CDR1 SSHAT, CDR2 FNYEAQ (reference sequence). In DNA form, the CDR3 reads TGTGCTAGCAGCTTAGGTCCCAGCCAAGAGACCCAGTACTTC. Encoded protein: CASSLGPSQETQYF.

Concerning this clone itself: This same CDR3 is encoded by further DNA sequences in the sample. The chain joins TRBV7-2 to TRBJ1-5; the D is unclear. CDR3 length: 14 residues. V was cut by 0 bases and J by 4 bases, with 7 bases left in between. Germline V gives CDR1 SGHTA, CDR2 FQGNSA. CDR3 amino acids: CASSLAAGNQPQHF. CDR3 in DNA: TGTGCCAGCAGCTTAGCGGCGGGGAATCAGCCCCAGCATTTT. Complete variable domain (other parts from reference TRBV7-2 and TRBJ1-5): GAGVSQSPSNKVTEKGKDVELRCDPISGHTALYWYRQSLGQGLEFLIYFQGNSAPDKSGLPSDRFSAERTGGSVSTLTIQRTQQEDSAVYLCASSLAAGNQPQHFGDGTRLSIL.

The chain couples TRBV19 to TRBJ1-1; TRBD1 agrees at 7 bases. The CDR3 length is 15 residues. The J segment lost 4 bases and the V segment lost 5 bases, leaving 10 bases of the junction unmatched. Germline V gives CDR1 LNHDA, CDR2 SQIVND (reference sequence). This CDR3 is CASSPADRDITEAFF. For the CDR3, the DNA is TGTGCCAGTAGTCCCGCAGACAGGGACATCACTGAAGCTTTCTTT.

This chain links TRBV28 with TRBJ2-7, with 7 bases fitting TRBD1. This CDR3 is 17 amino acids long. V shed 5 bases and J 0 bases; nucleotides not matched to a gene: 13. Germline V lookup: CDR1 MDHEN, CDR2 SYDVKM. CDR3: CASSRTEVQGPSYEQYF. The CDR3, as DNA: TGTGCCAGCAGTCGTACGGAGGTACAGGGGCCCTCCTACGAGCAGTACTTC.

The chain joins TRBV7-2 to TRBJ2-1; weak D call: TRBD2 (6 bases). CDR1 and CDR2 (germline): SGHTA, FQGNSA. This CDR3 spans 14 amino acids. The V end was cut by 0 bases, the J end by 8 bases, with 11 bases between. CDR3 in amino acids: CASSLAPGVDEQFF. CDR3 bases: TGTGCCAGCAGCTTAGCGCCGGGGGTAGATGAGCAGTTCTTC.

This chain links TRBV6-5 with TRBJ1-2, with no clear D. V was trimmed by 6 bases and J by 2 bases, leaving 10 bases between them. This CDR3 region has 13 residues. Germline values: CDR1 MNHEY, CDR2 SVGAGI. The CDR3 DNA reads TGTGCCAGCAGAGTCGATAGCAACTATGGCTACACCTTC. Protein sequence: CASRVDSNYGYTF.

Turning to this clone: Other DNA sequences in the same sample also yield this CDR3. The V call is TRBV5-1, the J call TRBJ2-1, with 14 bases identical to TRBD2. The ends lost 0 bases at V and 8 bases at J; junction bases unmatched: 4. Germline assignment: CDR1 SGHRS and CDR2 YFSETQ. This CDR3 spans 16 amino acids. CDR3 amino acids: CASSLEGLAGVDEQFF. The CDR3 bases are TGCGCCAGCAGCTTGGAGGGACTAGCGGGAGTCGATGAGCAGTTCTTC.

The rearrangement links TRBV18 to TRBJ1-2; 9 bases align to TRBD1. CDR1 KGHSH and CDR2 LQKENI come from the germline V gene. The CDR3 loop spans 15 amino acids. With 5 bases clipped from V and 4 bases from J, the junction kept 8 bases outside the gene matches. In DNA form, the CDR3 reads TGTGCCAGCTCAGGGGCCGGGACAGGGTCCTATGGCTACACCTTC. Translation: CASSGAGTGSYGYTF.